These 21 T cell receptor beta chains originate from one sample sequenced in a study of cytomegalovirus exposure and HLA in healthy donors. Primers included in the PCR were 60 Vbeta and 13 Jbeta primers. Here immunoSEQ multiplex PCR was the method, and the copy in TCRdb shows in-frame clones only, minus some. The sample has about 180,000 clones, roughly three quarters seen once. Sequencing input: PBMCs. These receptors all stem from a male donor in good health and CMV-seronegative.

The J gene is TRBJ1-1, the V gene TRBV19; tentatively, D is TRBD1 (5 bases). The CDR3 loop spans 16 amino acids. The V and J ends lost 1 base and 5 bases respectively, with 17 bases between them. CDR1 LNHDA and CDR2 SQIVND come from the germline V gene (reference sequence). The CDR3 loop is CASSIVGTTRETEAFF. The CDR3 DNA reads as TGTGCCAGTAGTATAGTTGGCACTACCAGGGAAACTGAAGCTTTCTTT.

The CDR3 DNA follows: TGTGCCAGCAGGGAGGCCGGATCCTACGAGCAGTACTTC. Protein product: CASREAGSYEQYF. V usage is TRBV28 and J usage is TRBJ2-7; TRBD2 might be the D (5 bases). CDR3 size: 13 residues. The germline V gene encodes CDR1 MDHEN and CDR2 SYDVKM. V was trimmed by 6 bases and J by 1 base, leaving 10 bases between them.

The CDR3 region is CASSLRQGDYGYTF. In DNA form, the CDR3 reads TGTGCCAGCAGTTTGCGACAGGGCGACTATGGCTACACCTTC. The chain links TRBV27 to TRBJ1-2, with TRBD1 identical over 7 bases. Germline V CDR1 and CDR2: MNHEY, SMNVEV (reference sequence). This CDR3 contains 14 residues. V was clipped by 3 bases and J by 3 bases; unmatched bases: 4.

There are a few counts of this clone. The V call is TRBV6-5, the J call TRBJ2-7; TRBD1 aligns across 7 bases. Germline assignment: CDR1 MNHEY and CDR2 SVGAGI. Unmatched junction bases numbered 5, after V lost 6 bases and J lost 3 bases. This CDR3 contains 13 residues. The CDR3 sequence: CASRPRQGYEQYF. The CDR3 DNA sequence: TGTGCCAGCAGGCCGAGACAGGGCTACGAGCAGTACTTC.

The chain joins TRBV10-3 to TRBJ2-1; D possibly corresponds to TRBD2 (5 bases). CDR1 ENHRY and CDR2 SYGVKD come from the germline V gene. The length of the CDR3 is 15 residues. Trimming pared 3 bases from V and 8 bases from J, leaving 17 bases between. The CDR3 here is CAISDSSAGTDEQFF. In DNA, the CDR3 is TGTGCCATCAGTGACTCTTCGGCGGGTACGGATGAGCAGTTCTTC.

The V and J genes are TRBV6-5 and TRBJ2-7; 8 nucleotides line up with TRBD1. The V and J ends lost 6 bases and 4 bases, in that order; junction bases with no gene match: 8. The V gene's germline CDR1 is MNHEY and CDR2 SVGAGI. This CDR3 spans 14 amino acids. The CDR3 DNA reads as TGTGCCAGCAGGCCGGCAGGGGGCGCGTACGAGCAGTACTTC. Residues: CASRPAGGAYEQYF.

The V gene is TRBV10-2, the J gene TRBJ2-7, with 10 nucleotides matching TRBD1. This CDR3 has 15 residues. The V segment lost 5 bases and the J segment 2 bases; nucleotides outside the gene matches: 6. Germline assignment: CDR1 WSHSY and CDR2 SAAADI. CDR3 sequence (DNA): TGCGCCAGCAGTAAAGACAGGGGGCTAACCTACGAGCAGTACTTC. This gives the protein CASSKDRGLTYEQYF.

The chain recombines TRBV7-9 with TRBJ2-7; tentative D call: TRBD2 (6 bases). The CDR3 totals 14 residues. V lost 4 bases and J lost 0, with 10 bases in between. Germline values: CDR1 SEHNR, CDR2 FQNEAQ (reference sequence). The CDR3 bases are TGTGCCAGCAGCTCTCGGGAGTCCTCCTACGAGCAGTACTTC. It specifies CASSSRESSYEQYF. Variable domain in full (rest from reference TRBV7-9 and TRBJ2-7): DTGVSQNPRHKITKRGQNVTFRCDPISEHNRLYWYRQTLGQGPEFLTYFQNEAQLEKSRLLSDRFSAERPKGSFSTLEIQRTEQGDSAMYLCASSSRESSYEQYFGPGTRLTVT.

V is TRBV27 and J is TRBJ1-2; D is ambiguous. Looked up from germline, CDR1 is MNHEY and CDR2 is SMNVEV (reference sequence). The CDR3 is 13 amino acids. The germline V and J ends were trimmed by 2 bases and 4 bases, with 8 bases remaining between them. In DNA, the CDR3 is TGTGCCAGCAGTTTAAAAGGGAGCTATGGCTACACCTTC. Its protein is CASSLKGSYGYTF.

The chain carries TRBV4-2 and TRBJ1-6, with 8 bases aligning to TRBD1. This CDR3 comprises 15 residues. Germline V gene sequence: CDR1 LGHNA, CDR2 YNFKEQ. The V and J ends lost 4 bases and 7 bases, in that order; junction bases with no gene match: 6. CDR3: CASSRGQGANSPLHF. CDR3 DNA: TGTGCCAGCAGCCGAGGCCAGGGGGCAAATTCACCCCTCCACTTT.

This clone was seen a handful of times. This rearrangement joins TRBV29-1 to TRBJ2-3; D ambiguous. The ends were cut back, 2 bases at V and 2 bases at J, with 5 bases in the middle. Looked up from germline, CDR1 is SQVTM and CDR2 is ANQGSEA. The CDR3 is 12 residues long. CDR3 loop: CSVELDTDTQYF. DNA of the CDR3: TGCAGCGTTGAACTAGACACAGATACGCAGTATTTT.

The chain links TRBV30 to TRBJ1-6, with D possibly TRBD1 on 6 matching bases. The CDR3 is made up of 13 amino acids. V lost 3 bases to trimming and J lost 9 bases, with 12 bases between them. The germline gives CDR1 GTSNPN, CDR2 SVGIG (reference sequence). CDR3 protein: CAWSLPRGSPLHF. Written as DNA, the CDR3 is TGTGCCTGGAGCCTTCCCAGGGGTTCACCCCTCCACTTT.

This clone was observed a handful of times. The chain combines TRBV12-2 with TRBJ1-1; no DNA check was done on the table's D call, TRBD1. TRBV12-2 is given as a pseudogene. The CDR3 loop spans 14 amino acids. DNA of the CDR3: TGTGCAAGTCGCTTAGACACCACCTACACTGAAGCTTTCTTT. Translated, it gives CASRLDTTYTEAFF.

Regarding this clone: Other DNA sequences in the sample encode the same CDR3. CDR3 region: CASSGPGTGDSYNEQFF. Here the CDR3 DNA reads TGTGCCAGCAGTGGGCCCGGGACAGGAGACTCCTACAATGAGCAGTTCTTC. The rearrangement joins TRBV2 to TRBJ2-1, with 8 bases identical to TRBD1. J was trimmed by 0 bases and V by 4 bases; bases with no gene match: 8. In germline, CDR1 is SNHLY, CDR2 FYNNEI. The CDR3 runs 17 residues.

A word on this clone: The sample carries other DNA sequences with the same CDR3. The chain recombines TRBV28 with TRBJ1-5; no definite D call. V was pared by 4 bases and J by 2 bases, with 12 bases between. The germline gives CDR1 MDHEN, CDR2 SYDVKM. The CDR3 sequence is 15 residues long. The CDR3 loop reads CASSSGGGGNQPQHF. CDR3 in DNA: TGTGCCAGCAGTTCGGGAGGTGGGGGCAATCAGCCCCAGCATTTT.

J is TRBJ1-5 and V is TRBV6-6; 11 nucleotides align to TRBD1. In germline, CDR1 is MNHNY, CDR2 SVGAGI (reference sequence). This CDR3 contains 15 residues. With V trimmed by 9 bases and J by 2 bases, 6 bases remained unmatched. This CDR3 is CASRTGGAGNQPQHF. The CDR3 region has the DNA TGTGCCAGTCGGACAGGGGGCGCAGGCAATCAGCCCCAGCATTTT.

The J gene is TRBJ1-1, the V gene TRBV28; 7 bases line up with TRBD1. V lost 6 bases, J lost 3 bases, and 10 bases stayed unmatched. The CDR3 loop spans 15 amino acids. Germline CDR1 MDHEN, CDR2 SYDVKM. The CDR3 is CASRLLTGRDTEAFF. CDR3 DNA: TGTGCCAGCAGACTATTGACAGGGCGCGACACTGAAGCTTTCTTT.

The CDR3 DNA is TGTGCCAGCAGTCAAGCGGGAGCTGGTACGCAGTATTTT. Protein sequence: CASSQAGAGTQYF. The chain couples TRBV27 to TRBJ2-3; 8 bases fit TRBD2. In germline, CDR1 is MNHEY, CDR2 SMNVEV (reference sequence). The CDR3 totals 13 residues. With 5 bases clipped from V and 8 bases from J, the junction kept 6 bases outside the gene matches.

V and J are TRBV7-9 and TRBJ2-2, with 7 bases that match TRBD1. Germline V gene lookup returns CDR1 SEHNR and CDR2 FQNEAQ (reference sequence). The length of the CDR3 is 15 residues. J gave up 0 bases and V 5 bases, and 3 bases lay outside the gene matches. CDR3 in amino acids: CASSLTGTNTGELFF. The CDR3 bases are TGTGCCAGCAGCCTGACAGGGACGAACACCGGGGAGCTGTTTTTT.

This sequence joins TRBV27 and TRBJ1-5, with a weak D call TRBD1 (5 bases). CDR3 length: 14 residues. Germline CDR1 MNHEY, CDR2 SMNVEV (reference sequence). V lost 4 bases to trimming and J lost 4 bases, with 11 bases between them. The CDR3 reads CASSSPGLNQPQHF. In DNA, the CDR3 is TGTGCCAGCAGTTCTCCGGGACTTAATCAGCCCCAGCATTTT.

The chain has TRBV6-1 and TRBJ1-5; D perhaps matches TRBD1 (5 bases). The CDR3 runs 15 residues. V was cut by 2 bases and J by 7 bases, with 15 bases left in between. In germline, CDR1 is MNHNS, CDR2 SASEGT. CDR3 nucleotide sequence: TGTGCCAGCAGTGAAAGGTATCGGGGGTCCCAGCCCCAGCATTTT. It encodes CASSERYRGSQPQHF.